This T cell receptor beta chain was obtained from a study of blood T cell repertoires in COVID-19. Study information: Sites in the United States, Italy and Spain provided acute and convalescent COVID-19 samples. In each case, the material was cDNA or gDNA derived from T cells, B-cell-depleted T cells, or PBMCs.

The V and J ends lost 4 bases and 3 bases, in that order; junction bases with no gene match: 5. Germline V gene lookup returns CDR1 SGHRS and CDR2 YFSETQ. There are 15 residues in the CDR3. Original analysis: For nucleated cells, counts were estimated from reference gene primer amplification. Assay: immunoSEQ multiplex PCR; the TCRdb copy retains only in-frame clones and omits some. V and J calls plus clone size are reproduced from that table; the DNA served to infer D and trimming. The table lists a few hundred thousand clones, around nine tenths of them singletons. The clonotype comes from a woman in her 70s with active or convalescent COVID-19. V and J are TRBV5-1 and TRBJ1-5, with TRBD1 matching 9 bases. Sequenced: peripheral blood. CDR3 region: CASSTTGGPNQPQHF. CDR3 nucleotide sequence: TGCGCCAGCAGCACTACAGGGGGCCCCAATCAGCCCCAGCATTTT.